The 17 T cell receptor beta chains given below trace back to one sample, sequenced in a study of T cells in Graves' hyperthyroidism and ophthalmopathy. There were TCR beta CDR3 regions amplified from RNA transcripts. The TCR CDR3 first-round RT-PCR relied on the HTBI primer set. One entry per CDR3 protein results from TCRdb running MiXCR on the multiplex PCR reads. Of hundreds of thousands of distinct CDR3 sequences in the sample, 20% to 25% were seen once. The sample was blood. The origin of the receptors is a man aged 35-49 years with Graves' hyperthyroidism that later progressed to Graves' ophthalmopathy.

This clonotype was picked up many times. The J gene is TRBJ2-7, the V gene TRBV9; the D gene is possibly TRBD2 (5 bases). This CDR3 has 13 residues. Germline CDR1 and CDR2: SGDLS and YYNGEE. The ends were cut back, 0 bases at V and 4 bases at J, with 8 bases in the middle. The CDR3 loop is CASSVVRGYEQYF. The CDR3 region has the DNA TGTGCCAGCAGCGTAGTCAGAGGGTACGAGCAGTACTTC.

The chain has TRBV6-5 and TRBJ2-5, with D perhaps TRBD2 (5 bases). V was pared by 1 base and J by 4 bases, with 19 bases between. Germline V CDR1 and CDR2: MNHEY, SVGAGI. The CDR3 contains 17 residues. CDR3 protein: CASSYFSLAGGVETQYF. CDR3 sequence (DNA): TGTGCCAGCAGTTACTTTTCCCTAGCCGGAGGAGTAGAGACCCAGTACTTC.

This clonotype was observed many times. The gene calls are TRBV29-1 and TRBJ1-2, with D unresolved. Germline V gene sequence: CDR1 SQVTM, CDR2 ANQGSEA. The CDR3 has 11 amino acids. V was shortened by 1 base and J by 10 bases, with 10 bases between the two germline ends. The CDR3 DNA follows: TGCAGCGTTGAAGGAGGCAGCTACTACACCTTC. Encoded protein: CSVEGGSYYTF.

This chain links TRBV28 with TRBJ2-7, with D perhaps matching TRBD1 (5 bases). Germline assignment: CDR1 MDHEN and CDR2 SYDVKM. The CDR3 is 14 residues long. The V and J ends lost 3 bases and 4 bases respectively, with 13 bases between them. In nucleotides, the CDR3 is TGTGCCAGCAGTTTGCCACTACAGGTTTACGAGCAGTACTTC. Translation gives CASSLPLQVYEQYF.

This clonotype was found many times. The rearrangement uses TRBV5-1 and TRBJ2-2; tentatively, D is TRBD1 or TRBD2 (5 bases each). Germline V CDR1 and CDR2: SGHRS, YFSETQ. The CDR3 is made up of 17 amino acids. V was pared by 4 bases and J by 4 bases, with 20 bases between. The chain's CDR3 is CASSLRSGTLPTGELFF. CDR3 coding DNA: TGCGCCAGCAGCCTGCGCTCCGGGACGCTCCCCACCGGGGAGCTGTTTTTT.

The table lists this clonotype with many counts. The chain uses TRBV28 and TRBJ2-7; 8 positions match TRBD2. CDR3 length equals 15 residues. CDR1 is MDHEN, CDR2 SYDVKM, per germline. Unmatched junction bases numbered 8, after V lost 7 bases and J lost 0 bases. The CDR3 sequence: CASKALAASSYEQYF. The CDR3 region has the DNA TGTGCCAGCAAAGCACTAGCGGCAAGCTCCTACGAGCAGTACTTC.

This clonotype was counted ten times or more. This chain's CDR3 is CASSPRTGDVGEAFF. The DNA for the CDR3 is TGCGCCAGCAGCCCCCGGACAGGGGACGTTGGTGAAGCTTTCTTT. This sequence joins TRBV5-1 and TRBJ1-1, with 9 bases that match TRBD1. Trimming cost V 4 bases and J 7 bases; bases outside gene matches: 11. Per germline, CDR1 SGHRS and CDR2 YFSETQ. The CDR3 spans 15 residues.

Comment on this clonotype: The junction and the germline gene differ at one end; a read error may be behind it. The rearrangement joins TRBV7-8 to TRBJ2-5, with unresolved D. From germline, CDR1 is SGHVS and CDR2 FQNEAQ. The CDR3 runs to 13 residues. The CDR3 DNA reads as TGTACCAGCAGCCAAGAAACCAGGACGACCCAGTACTTC. Residues: CTSSQETRTTQYF.

This clonotype was detected many times. The chain recombines TRBV5-8 with TRBJ1-1; possible D gene TRBD1, 5 bases. The CDR3 has 15 amino acids. The V end was cut by 5 bases, the J end by 0 bases, with 14 bases between. Germline values: CDR1 SGHTS, CDR2 YDEGEE. The CDR3 DNA is TGTGCCAGCAGGAAAAAAGGGGCGGTGAACACTGAAGCTTTCTTT. Translated, it gives CASRKKGAVNTEAFF. Full variable domain (outside the CDR3, taken from reference TRBV5-8 and TRBJ1-1): EAGVTQSPTHLIKTRGQQATLRCSPISGHTSVYWYQQALGLGLQFLLWYDEGEERNRGNFPPRFSGRQFPNYSSELNVNALELEDSALYLCASRKKGAVNTEAFFGQGTRLTVV.

At least ten counts were recorded for this clonotype. V gene TRBV6-5 combines with J gene TRBJ1-1, with TRBD1 matching 8 bases. Germline CDR1 reads MNHEY; CDR2 reads SVGAGI. There are 16 residues in the CDR3. The V gene end was trimmed by 1 base and the J gene end by 1 base; junction bases not matched to a gene: 5. The CDR3 sequence: CASSYYRGQANTEAFF. DNA of the CDR3: TGTGCCAGCAGTTACTACCGGGGACAGGCGAACACTGAAGCTTTCTTT.

There are many counts of this clonotype. This chain joins TRBV10-3 and TRBJ2-5, with 7 bases identical to TRBD2. Germline CDR1 and CDR2: ENHRY and SYGVKD. V shed 7 bases, J shed 4 bases, and the junction held 9 bases outside the gene matches. CDR3 length: 14 amino acids. The CDR3 region is CAITESSGGETQYF. CDR3 nucleotide sequence: TGTGCCATCACCGAGAGCTCGGGAGGAGAGACCCAGTACTTC.

This chain connects TRBV12-3 or TRBV12-4 to TRBJ2-2, with 10 bases fitting TRBD1. V lost 2 bases and J lost 3; bases outside the gene matches: 6. The CDR3 spans 17 residues. The CDR3 protein is CASSLIPGTGDTGELFF. CDR3 bases: TGTGCCAGCAGTTTAATACCCGGGACAGGGGACACCGGGGAGCTGTTTTTT.

This clonotype was detected ten times or more. CDR3 loop: CASRKQGGPEAFF. The CDR3 nucleotides read TGTGCCAGCAGAAAACAGGGTGGTCCTGAAGCTTTCTTT. The chain is built from TRBV6-5 and TRBJ1-1; D perhaps matches TRBD1 (6 bases). Trimming cost V 6 bases and J 6 bases, with 14 bases left between them. CDR3 size: 13 residues. Germline V gene data show CDR1 as MNHEY and CDR2 as SVGAGI.

In this sample, this clonotype turned up many times. The chain joins TRBV12-3 or TRBV12-4 to TRBJ2-5; D may be TRBD1 (5 bases). Trimming left V 5 bases short and J 1 base short, with 8 bases between. The CDR3 is 13 residues long. CDR3 coding DNA: TGTGCCAGCAGTCAAGACAGCCAAGAGACCCAGTACTTC. Encoded protein: CASSQDSQETQYF.

This chain joins TRBV5-5 and TRBJ2-7; possible D gene TRBD1, 6 bases. V was pared by 4 bases and J by 3 bases, with 11 bases between. The CDR3 totals 13 residues. Germline V gives CDR1 SGHKS, CDR2 YYEKEE (reference sequence). CDR3 nucleotides: TGTGCCAGCAGCCCAGGGGACATCTACGAGCAGTACTTC. Translating it yields CASSPGDIYEQYF.

V is TRBV6-5 and J is TRBJ1-2; D might be TRBD1 (6 bases). Germline-derived CDR1 and CDR2 are MNHEY and SVGAGI. This CDR3 comprises 15 residues. The germline V and J ends were trimmed by 0 bases and 7 bases, with 15 bases remaining between them. The CDR3 is CASSYSGRGAFGYTF. Written as DNA, the CDR3 is TGTGCCAGCAGTTACTCCGGCAGGGGAGCTTTTGGCTACACCTTC.

This clonotype showed up many times. The chain couples TRBV6-8 to TRBJ2-5, with TRBD2 matching 9 bases. Germline-derived CDR1 and CDR2 are MNHGY and SAAAGT. J lost 5 bases, V lost 0 bases, and 10 bases had no gene match. CDR3 size: 17 residues. This chain's CDR3 is CASSYSICGRAVETQYF. CDR3 nucleotide sequence: TGTGCCAGCAGTTACTCGATTTGCGGGAGGGCCGTTGAGACCCAGTACTTC.